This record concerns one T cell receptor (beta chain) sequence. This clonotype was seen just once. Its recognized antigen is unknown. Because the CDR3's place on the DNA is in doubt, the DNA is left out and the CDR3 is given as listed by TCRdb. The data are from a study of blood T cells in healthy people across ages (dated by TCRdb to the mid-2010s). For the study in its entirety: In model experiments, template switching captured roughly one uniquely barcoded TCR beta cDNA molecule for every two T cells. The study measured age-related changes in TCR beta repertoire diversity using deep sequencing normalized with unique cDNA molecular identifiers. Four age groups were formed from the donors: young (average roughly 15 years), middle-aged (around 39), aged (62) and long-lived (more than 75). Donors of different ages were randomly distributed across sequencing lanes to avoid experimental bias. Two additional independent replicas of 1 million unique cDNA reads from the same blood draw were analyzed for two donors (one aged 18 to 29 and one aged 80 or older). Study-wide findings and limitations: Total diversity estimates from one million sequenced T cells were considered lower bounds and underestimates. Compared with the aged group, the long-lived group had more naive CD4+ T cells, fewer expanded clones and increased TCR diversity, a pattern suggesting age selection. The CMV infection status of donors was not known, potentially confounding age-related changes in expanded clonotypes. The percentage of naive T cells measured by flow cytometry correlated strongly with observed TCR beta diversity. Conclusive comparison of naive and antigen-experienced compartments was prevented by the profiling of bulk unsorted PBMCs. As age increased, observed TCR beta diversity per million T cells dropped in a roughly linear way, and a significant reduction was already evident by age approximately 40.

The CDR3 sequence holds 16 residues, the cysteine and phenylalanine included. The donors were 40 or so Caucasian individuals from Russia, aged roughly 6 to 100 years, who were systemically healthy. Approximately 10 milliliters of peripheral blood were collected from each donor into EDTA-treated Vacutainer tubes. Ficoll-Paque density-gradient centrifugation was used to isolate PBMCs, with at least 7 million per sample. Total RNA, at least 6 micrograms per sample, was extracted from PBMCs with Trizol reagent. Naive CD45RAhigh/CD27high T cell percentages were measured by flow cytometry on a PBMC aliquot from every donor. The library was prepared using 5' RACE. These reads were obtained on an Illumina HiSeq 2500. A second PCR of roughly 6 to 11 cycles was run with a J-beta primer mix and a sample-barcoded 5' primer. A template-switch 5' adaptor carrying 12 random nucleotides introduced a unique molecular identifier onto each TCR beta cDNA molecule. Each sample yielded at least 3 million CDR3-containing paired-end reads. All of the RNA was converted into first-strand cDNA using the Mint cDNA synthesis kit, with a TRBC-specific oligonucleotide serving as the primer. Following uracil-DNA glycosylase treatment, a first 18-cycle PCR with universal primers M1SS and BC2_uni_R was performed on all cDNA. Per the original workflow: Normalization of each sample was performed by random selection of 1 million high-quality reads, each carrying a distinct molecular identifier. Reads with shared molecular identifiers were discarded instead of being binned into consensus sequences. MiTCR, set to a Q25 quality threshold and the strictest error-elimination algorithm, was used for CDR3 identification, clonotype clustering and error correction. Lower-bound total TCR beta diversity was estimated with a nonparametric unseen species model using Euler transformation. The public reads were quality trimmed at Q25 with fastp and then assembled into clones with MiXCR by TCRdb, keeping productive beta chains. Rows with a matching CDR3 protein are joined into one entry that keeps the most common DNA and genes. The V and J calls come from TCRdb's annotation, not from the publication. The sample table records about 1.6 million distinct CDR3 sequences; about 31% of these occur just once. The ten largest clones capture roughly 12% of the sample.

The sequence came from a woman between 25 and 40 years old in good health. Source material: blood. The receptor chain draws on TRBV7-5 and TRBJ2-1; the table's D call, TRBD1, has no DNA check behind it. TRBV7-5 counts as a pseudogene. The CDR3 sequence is CISVSEAYRGCNEQFF.